The rows below give T cell receptor beta chains drawn from one sample of a study of graft-versus-host responses after intestinal transplantation. Sequenced by immunoSEQ multiplex PCR; TCRdb stores in-frame clones only, minus some. The sample lists some 41,000 clones, over 85% occurring once. The sequencing used PBMCs, collected 700 to 850 days after intestinal transplantation. The receptor source for this set is a human patient who received an intestinal transplant, so some T cells may come from the graft donor. Each CDR3 is given without its conserved first and last residue. The listing skips clone size in some rows; elsewhere it reads once, few, many or a size class.

v_call	j_call	clone_size	cdr3_length	cdr3_aa
TRBV7-3	TRBJ1-5	-	11	ASSLGRDQPQH
TRBV4-1	TRBJ2-5	-	14	ASSPGPGQGGETQY
TRBV7-9	TRBJ1-1	-	14	ASSLLRGSMNTEAF
TRBV28	TRBJ1-3	-	14	ASSPSVGSSGNTIY
TRBV30	TRBJ1-6	-	12	AWGSGQGYSPLH
TRBV11-2	TRBJ2-7	-	12	ASSPGTGTYEQY
TRBV30	TRBJ2-7	-	11	AWNAVLGGEQY
TRBV27	TRBJ2-5	-	11	ASSLGQGETQY
TRBV7-6	TRBJ2-7	-	12	ASSSQQGNYEQY
TRBV5-6	TRBJ1-5	-	11	ASSPRGIQPQH
TRBV10-1	TRBJ2-1	once	13	ASSPDSETYNEQF
TRBV4-2	TRBJ1-1	-	12	ASSLGAKNTEAF
TRBV6-1	TRBJ2-1	-	9	ASTGNNEQF
TRBV5-4	TRBJ2-2	-	13	ASSQIRQGAGELF
TRBV7-2	TRBJ1-6	-	12	ASSGGQGGSPLH
TRBV18	TRBJ1-3	once	13	ASSPDGGSGNTIY
TRBV5-4	TRBJ2-7	-	14	ASSLDVGQGGQEQY
TRBV6-1	TRBJ2-7	-	14	ASSEWGSLRTYEQY
TRBV7-9	TRBJ2-3	-	11	AGKSDSSDTQY
TRBV4-1	TRBJ1-5	-	13	ASSQDADSNQPQH
TRBV2	TRBJ1-1	-	8	ASQVLEAF
TRBV5-1	TRBJ2-2	-	14	ASSLDPQGATGELF
TRBV19	TRBJ1-1	-	14	ASSIGDRPMNTEAF
TRBV7-9	TRBJ2-3	once	12	ASSLAGAKDTQY
TRBV7-2	TRBJ2-2	-	9	ASVGRGELF
TRBV7-6	TRBJ2-2	-	16	ASSLELAGGGNTGELF
TRBV27	-	-	13	ASSPRDRVFDEQY
TRBV27	TRBJ2-4	-	11	ASASNAGGIQY
TRBV29-1	TRBJ2-6	-	14	SVKTGGVSGANVLT
TRBV4-1	TRBJ2-7	-	12	ASSQGDRVYEQY
TRBV19	TRBJ2-7	-	10	ASSIGGSEQY
TRBV11-2	TRBJ2-7	once	12	ASSSGTSGSEQY
TRBV4-1	TRBJ2-1	-	11	ASSQEWDRERF
TRBV19	TRBJ1-6	-	14	ASSAQVGGSNSPLH
TRBV18	TRBJ2-5	-	14	ASSLLAGGRRETQY
TRBV6-5	TRBJ1-2	-	7	ASVRGYT
TRBV9	TRBJ1-2	-	10	ASSGRTYGYT
TRBV10-2	TRBJ2-5	-	14	ASGSLIGGKQETQY
TRBV19	TRBJ2-7	few	11	ASSRTGRYEQY
TRBV5-6	TRBJ1-2	-	15	ASSLGGGQGIDYGYT
TRBV28	TRBJ1-2	-	12	ASSLLSDSYGYT
TRBV6-4	TRBJ1-2	-	13	ASRVIGTGNYGYT
TRBV27	TRBJ2-7	-	11	ASSLQNRGEQY
TRBV5-4	TRBJ2-7	-	15	ASTPQGLAGVAGEQY
TRBV6-1	TRBJ2-6	-	15	ASSARLNPSGANVLT
TRBV5-1	TRBJ1-6	few	12	ASSFRQGDSPLH
TRBV19	TRBJ1-5	few	14	ASSIGAGRSYKPQH
TRBV19	TRBJ1-6	-	14	ASSSLGGASRSPLH
TRBV6-5	TRBJ2-7	-	13	ASSGDLNPSYEQY
TRBV6-5	TRBJ2-7	-	13	ASSSGLAQNYEQY
TRBV13	TRBJ2-5	-	13	ASSFYGGSGETQY
TRBV6-5	TRBJ2-5	once	12	ASTPVGALETQY
TRBV9	TRBJ2-5	once	14	ASSVQAGIAGETQY